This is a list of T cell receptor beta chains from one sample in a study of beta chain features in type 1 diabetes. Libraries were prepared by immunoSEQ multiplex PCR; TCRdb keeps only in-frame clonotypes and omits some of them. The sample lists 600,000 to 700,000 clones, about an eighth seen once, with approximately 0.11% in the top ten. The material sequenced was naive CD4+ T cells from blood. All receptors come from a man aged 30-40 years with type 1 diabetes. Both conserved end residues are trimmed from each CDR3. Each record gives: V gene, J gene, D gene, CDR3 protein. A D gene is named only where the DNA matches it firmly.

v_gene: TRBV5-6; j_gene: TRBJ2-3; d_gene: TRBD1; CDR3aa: ASSGQGPDTQY
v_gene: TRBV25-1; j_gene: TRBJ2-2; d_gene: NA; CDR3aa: ASSSGQTGELF
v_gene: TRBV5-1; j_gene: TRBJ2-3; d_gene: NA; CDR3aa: ASRGSWTDTQY
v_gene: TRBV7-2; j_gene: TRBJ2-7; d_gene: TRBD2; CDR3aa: ASSLGLLAGPEQY
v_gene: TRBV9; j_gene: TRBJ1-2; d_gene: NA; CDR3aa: ASSPSGYGYT
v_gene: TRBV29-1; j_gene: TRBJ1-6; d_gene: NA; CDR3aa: SVGEGFNSPLH
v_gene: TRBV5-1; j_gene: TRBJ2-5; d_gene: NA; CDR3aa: ASSLDGASGETQY
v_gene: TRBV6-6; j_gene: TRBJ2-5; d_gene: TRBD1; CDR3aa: ASSLDRWETQY
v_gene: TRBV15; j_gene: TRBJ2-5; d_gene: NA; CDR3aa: ATSRVGGPFRETQY
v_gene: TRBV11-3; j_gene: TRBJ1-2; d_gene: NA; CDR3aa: ASSSSAGQLYGYT
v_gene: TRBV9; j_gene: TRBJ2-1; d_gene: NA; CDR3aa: ASSVEGLPGGEQF
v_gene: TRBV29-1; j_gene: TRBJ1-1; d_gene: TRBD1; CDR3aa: SVEGTGSTEAF
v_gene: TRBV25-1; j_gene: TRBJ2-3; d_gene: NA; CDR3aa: ASSERVSTDTQY
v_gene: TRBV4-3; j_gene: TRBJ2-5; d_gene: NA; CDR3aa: ASSQDPGVDQY
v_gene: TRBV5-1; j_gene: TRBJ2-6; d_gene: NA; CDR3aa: ASSLGGTGANVLT
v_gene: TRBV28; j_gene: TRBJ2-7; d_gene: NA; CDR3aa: ASTHEGMPYEQY
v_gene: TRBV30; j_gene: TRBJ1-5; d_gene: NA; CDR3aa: AWSRSENQPQH
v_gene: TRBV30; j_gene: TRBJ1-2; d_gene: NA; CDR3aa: AWSVSNSRLGGYT
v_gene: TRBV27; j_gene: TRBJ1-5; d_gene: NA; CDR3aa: ASSSGRQPQH
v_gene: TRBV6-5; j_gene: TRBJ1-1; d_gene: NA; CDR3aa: ASNRYLNTEAF
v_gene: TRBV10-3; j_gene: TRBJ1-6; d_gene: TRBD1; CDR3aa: AISGTGGRNSPLH
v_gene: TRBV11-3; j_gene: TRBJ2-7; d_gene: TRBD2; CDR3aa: APPGVAGD
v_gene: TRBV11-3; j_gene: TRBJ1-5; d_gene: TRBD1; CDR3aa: ASSLGQGMNQPQH
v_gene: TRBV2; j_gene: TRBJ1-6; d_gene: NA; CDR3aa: ASGASPLH
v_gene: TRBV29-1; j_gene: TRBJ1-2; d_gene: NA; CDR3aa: SVGPGDYGYT
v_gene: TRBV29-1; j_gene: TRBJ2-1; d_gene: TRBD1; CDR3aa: SVEPRNRGMNEQF
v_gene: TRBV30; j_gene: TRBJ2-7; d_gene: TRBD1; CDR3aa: ASSQGEYEQY
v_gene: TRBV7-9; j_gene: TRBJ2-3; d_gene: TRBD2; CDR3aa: ASSLTSGTSPTDTQY
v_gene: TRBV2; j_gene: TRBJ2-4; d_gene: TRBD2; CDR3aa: ASTGSGGTSAKNIQY
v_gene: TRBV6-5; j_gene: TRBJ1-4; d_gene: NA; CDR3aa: ASSYSNRGPNEKLF
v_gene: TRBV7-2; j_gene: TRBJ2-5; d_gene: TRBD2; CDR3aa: ASSGLAGGETQY
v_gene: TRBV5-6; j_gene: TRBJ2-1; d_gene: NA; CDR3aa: ASSGGATNYNEQF
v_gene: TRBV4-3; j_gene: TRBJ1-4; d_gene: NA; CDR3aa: ASSQDSRGVATNEKLF
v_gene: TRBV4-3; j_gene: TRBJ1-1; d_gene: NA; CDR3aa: ASSQMGGVNTEAF
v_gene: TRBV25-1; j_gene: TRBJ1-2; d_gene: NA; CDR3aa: ASGPSGAYGYT
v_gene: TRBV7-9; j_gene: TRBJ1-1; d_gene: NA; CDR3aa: ASSLNPADTEAF
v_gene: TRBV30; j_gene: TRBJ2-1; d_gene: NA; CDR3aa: AWSSGPNSYNEQF
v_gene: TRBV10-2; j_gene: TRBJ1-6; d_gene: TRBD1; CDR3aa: AIRQGGRDSPLH
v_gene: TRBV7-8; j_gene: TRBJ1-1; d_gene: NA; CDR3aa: ASSLVVENTEAF
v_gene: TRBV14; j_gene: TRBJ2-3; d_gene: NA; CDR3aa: ASSPQGRSTDTQY
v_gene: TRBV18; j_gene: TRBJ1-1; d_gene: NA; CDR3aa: ASSFGDANTEAF
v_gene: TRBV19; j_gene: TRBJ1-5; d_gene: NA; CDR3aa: ASSWREDQPQH
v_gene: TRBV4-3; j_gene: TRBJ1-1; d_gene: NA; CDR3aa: ASSQDPQGVAEAF
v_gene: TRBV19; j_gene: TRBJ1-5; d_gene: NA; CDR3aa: ASSIPDYSNQPQH
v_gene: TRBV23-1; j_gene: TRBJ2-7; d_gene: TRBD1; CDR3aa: ASTYPRDRGYEQY
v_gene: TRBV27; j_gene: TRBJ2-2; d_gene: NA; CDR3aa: ASSPVPRGANTGELF